The clone carrying this T cell receptor beta chain was recorded a few times. Antigen specificity is unknown. The data belong to a study of beta chain features in type 1 diabetes. The study's findings and limits: The study found moderately but significantly shorter TCRB CDR3s in all four CD4+ subsets of Type 1 diabetes patients.

The V segment lost 4 bases and the J segment 4 bases; nucleotides outside the gene matches: 6. The CDR3 is 14 amino acids. Germline-derived CDR1 and CDR2 are SQVTM and ANQGSEA. What was sequenced were expressed TCRB transcripts, since all of the isolated RNA had been reverse transcribed. Using immunoSEQ multiplex PCR, the repertoire was profiled, and TCRdb retains in-frame clones only, with some absent. Of roughly 250,000 clones listed, roughly 20% are singletons. This sequence joins TRBV29-1 and TRBJ1-5, with 8 bases aligning to TRBD1. The TCR originated in a woman aged 35 to 49 with type 1 diabetes. Sequences were obtained from naive CD4+ T cells from blood. The CDR3 sequence is CSVGQGTGNQPQHF. CDR3 coding DNA: TGCAGCGTTGGACAGGGGACCGGGAATCAGCCCCAGCATTTT.